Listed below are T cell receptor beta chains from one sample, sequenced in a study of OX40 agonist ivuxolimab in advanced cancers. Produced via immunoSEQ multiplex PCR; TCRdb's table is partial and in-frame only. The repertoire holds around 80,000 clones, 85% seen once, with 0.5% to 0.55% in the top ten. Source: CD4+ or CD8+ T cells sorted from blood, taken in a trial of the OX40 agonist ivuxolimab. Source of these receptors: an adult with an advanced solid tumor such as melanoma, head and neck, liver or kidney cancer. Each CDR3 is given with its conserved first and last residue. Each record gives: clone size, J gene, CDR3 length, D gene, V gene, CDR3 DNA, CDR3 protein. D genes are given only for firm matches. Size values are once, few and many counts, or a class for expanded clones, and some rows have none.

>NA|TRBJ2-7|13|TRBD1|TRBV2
TGTGCCAGCCGACGGACAGGGGCCTACGAGCAGTACTTC
CASRRTGAYEQYF
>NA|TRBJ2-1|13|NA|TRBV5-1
TGCGCCAGCAGCTTCACAGGTTACAATGAGCAGTTCTTC
CASSFTGYNEQFF
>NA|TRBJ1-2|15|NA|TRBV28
TGTGCCAGCAGTTTGAGGTCCAGAGGGACTTATGGCTACACCTTC
CASSLRSRGTYGYTF
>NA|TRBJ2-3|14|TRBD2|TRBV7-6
TGTGCCAGCGGGGCTAGCGGGGGGGCAGATACGCAGTATTTT
CASGASGGADTQYF
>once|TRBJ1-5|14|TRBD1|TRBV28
TGTGCCAGCAGTCCGACAGACAGGGTGCAGCCCCAGCATTTT
CASSPTDRVQPQHF
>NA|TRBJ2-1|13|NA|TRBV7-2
TGTGCCAGCAGCTTAGCGCGGGACAATGAGCAGTTCTTC
CASSLARDNEQFF
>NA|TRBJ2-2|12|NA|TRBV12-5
TGTGCTAGTAGTGTTCCGGGCGGGGAGCTGTTTTTT
CASSVPGGELFF
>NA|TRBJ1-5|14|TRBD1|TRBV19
TGTGCCAGTAGTATCGACAGGGGGGGTCAGCCCCAGCATTTT
CASSIDRGGQPQHF
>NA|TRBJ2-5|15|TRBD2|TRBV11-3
TGTGCCACCACGAGAAGCGGGGGACCGAGGGAGACCCAGTACTTC
CATTRSGGPRETQYF
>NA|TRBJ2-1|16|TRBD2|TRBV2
TGTGCCAGCAGTCCAACCTTAGCGGGAGTCCGGAATGAGCAGTTCTTC
CASSPTLAGVRNEQFF
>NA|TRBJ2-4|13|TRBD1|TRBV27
TGTGCCAGCAGTTTATTACAGGGGAACATTCAGTACTTC
CASSLLQGNIQYF
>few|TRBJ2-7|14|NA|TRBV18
TGTGCCAGCTCCCGGGGGGCAGCGAGTAACGAGCAGTACTTC
CASSRGAASNEQYF
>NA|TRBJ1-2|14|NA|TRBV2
TGTGCCAGCAGTGCGGGGAATAATAACTATGGCTACACCTTC
CASSAGNNNYGYTF
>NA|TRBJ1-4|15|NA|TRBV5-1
TGCGCCAGCAGGAATAACCCCTCACAGATGATGAAACTGTTTTTT
CASRNNPSQMMKLFF
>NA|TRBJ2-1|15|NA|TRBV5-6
TGTGCCAGCAGCTTGGTTGGGACCGGGAGCCATGAGCAGTTCTTC
CASSLVGTGSHEQFF
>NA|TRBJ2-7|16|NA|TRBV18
TGTGCCAGCTCACCACCAGGGATAGGGGCCGGGGGCGAGCAGTACTTC
CASSPPGIGAGGEQYF
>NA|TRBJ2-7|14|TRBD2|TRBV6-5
TGTGCCAGCAGTACCGGGACTAGCGGGGGGCGGCAGTACTTC
CASSTGTSGGRQYF
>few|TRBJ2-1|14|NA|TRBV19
TGTGCCAGTAGCGACCTGAGCTCCTACAATGAGCAGTTCTTC
CASSDLSSYNEQFF
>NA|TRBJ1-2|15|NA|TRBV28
TGTGCCAGCAGTCCCAGCAGGGGCGGCATAAAAGGCTACACCTTC
CASSPSRGGIKGYTF
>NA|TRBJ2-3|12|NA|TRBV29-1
TGCAGCGCTGGACTTAGCACAGATACGCAGTATTTT
CSAGLSTDTQYF
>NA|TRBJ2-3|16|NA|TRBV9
TGTGCCAGCAGCGCAGGACAGATCAACTTAGATGGGACGCAGTATTTT
CASSAGQINLDGTQYF
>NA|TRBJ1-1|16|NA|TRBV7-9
TGTGCCAGCAGCTACCCCGGCCGGACGGTAAGCACTGAAGCTTTCTTT
CASSYPGRTVSTEAFF
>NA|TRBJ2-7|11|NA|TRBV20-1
TGCAGTGCCCCCCGGGGTTACGAGCAGTACTTC
CSAPRGYEQYF
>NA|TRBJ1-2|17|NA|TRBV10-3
TGTGCCATCAGTGTACGGGTCGGGACTCGTCTTAACTATGGCTACACCTTC
CAISVRVGTRLNYGYTF
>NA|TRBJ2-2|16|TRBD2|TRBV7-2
TGTGCCAGCAGTTACGGACTAGCGGGAGTCACCGGGGAGCTGTTTTTT
CASSYGLAGVTGELFF
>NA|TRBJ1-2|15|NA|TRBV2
TGTGCCAGCAAGGGGGACGGCTACTCGCTTGGGGGCTACACCTTC
CASKGDGYSLGGYTF
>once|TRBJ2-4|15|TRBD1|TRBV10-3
TGTGCCATCAGTGAAGCGGACAGGGGCAAAAACATTCAGTACTTC
CAISEADRGKNIQYF
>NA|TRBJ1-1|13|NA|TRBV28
TGTGCCAGCAGTTTAAAAGTACCGCCGAGGGCTTTCTTT
CASSLKVPPRAFF
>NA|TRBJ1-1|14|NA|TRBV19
TGTGCCAGTAGTCCCAGGGGCAGGAACACTGAAGCTTTCTTT
CASSPRGRNTEAFF
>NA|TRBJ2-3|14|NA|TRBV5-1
TGCGCCAGCCGCCGGGGGCAGGTCGTAGATACGCAGTATTTT
CASRRGQVVDTQYF
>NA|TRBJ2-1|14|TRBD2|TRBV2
TGTGCCAGCAGTGAGAGGACGGGAGGTCATGAGCAGTTCTTC
CASSERTGGHEQFF
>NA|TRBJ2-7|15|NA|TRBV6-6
TGTGCCAGCAGTTACATTGCGACAGGATTATACGAGCAGTACTTC
CASSYIATGLYEQYF
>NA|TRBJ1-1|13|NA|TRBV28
TGTGCCAGCAATGAGGGGCGCGACACTGAAGCTTTCTTT
CASNEGRDTEAFF
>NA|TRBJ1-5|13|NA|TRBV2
TGTGCCAGCAATCTGGACGCGGCACAGCCCCAGCATTTT
CASNLDAAQPQHF
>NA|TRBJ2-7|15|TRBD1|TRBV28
TGTGCCAGCAGTTTACTGGGACAGGGGAAAAAGGAGCAGTACTTC
CASSLLGQGKKEQYF
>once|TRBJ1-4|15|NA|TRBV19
TGTGCCAGCGAGGGGGTGGGGGCAACTAATGAAAAACTGTTTTTT
CASEGVGATNEKLFF
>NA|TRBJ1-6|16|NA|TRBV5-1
TGCGCCAGCAGCTTAGGGGGGGCTTTTTATAATTCACCCCTCCACTTT
CASSLGGAFYNSPLHF
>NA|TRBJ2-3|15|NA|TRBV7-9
TGTGCCAGCAGCCCCTATAGTTCCAACACAGATACGCAGTATTTT
CASSPYSSNTDTQYF
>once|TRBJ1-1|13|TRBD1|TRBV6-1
TGTGCCAGCAGTATACAGGGGGGCACTGAAGCTTTCTTT
CASSIQGGTEAFF
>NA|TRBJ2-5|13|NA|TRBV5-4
TGTGCCAGCAGCTACGGACAGCAAGAGACCCAGTACTTC
CASSYGQQETQYF
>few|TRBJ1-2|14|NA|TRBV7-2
TGTGCCAGCACCCTGGGAGGGGCTAACTATGGCTACACCTTC
CASTLGGANYGYTF
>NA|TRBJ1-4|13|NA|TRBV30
TGTGCCTGTCCAGAAGAGGTAGGCGAAAAACTGTTTTTT
CACPEEVGEKLFF
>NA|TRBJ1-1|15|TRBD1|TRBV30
TGCGCCTGGAGCGACCTGAGGACAGGGAGAGATGAAGCTTTCTTT
CAWSDLRTGRDEAFF
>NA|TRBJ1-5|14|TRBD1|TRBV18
TGTGCCAGCTCACCAGGACAGGGTGTCCAGCCCCAGCATTTT
CASSPGQGVQPQHF
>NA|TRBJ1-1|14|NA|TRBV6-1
TGTGCCAGCAGTGAAGCCGGGATGAACACTGAAGCTTTCTTT
CASSEAGMNTEAFF
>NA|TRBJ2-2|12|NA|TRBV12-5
TGTGCTAGTGCCCGAAGTTCCGGGGAGCTGTTTTTT
CASARSSGELFF
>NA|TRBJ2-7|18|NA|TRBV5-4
TGTGCCAGCAGCTTGGACCCCCCAGGGGGGAGGGTCTCCTACGAGCAGTACTTC
CASSLDPPGGRVSYEQYF
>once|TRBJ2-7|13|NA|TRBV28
TGTGCCAGCAGAAGGGGCGGGACCTACGAGCAGTACTTC
CASRRGGTYEQYF
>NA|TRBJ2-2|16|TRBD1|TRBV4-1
TGCGCCAGCAGCCAACCCCCCGGACAGGGCTTGGGGGAGCTGTTTTTT
CASSQPPGQGLGELFF
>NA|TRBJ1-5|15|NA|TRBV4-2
TGTGCCAGCAGCCAGCCTGAAGCCGGGAATCAGCCCCAGCATTTT
CASSQPEAGNQPQHF
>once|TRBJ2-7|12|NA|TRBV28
TGTGCCACCCGAGAAGTCTCCTACGAGCAGTACTTC
CATREVSYEQYF